Following are 25 T cell receptor beta chains from one sample sequenced in a study of blood T cell repertoires in COVID-19. Sequencing was performed with immunoSEQ multiplex PCR; in TCRdb, only in-frame clones are kept and a portion is missing. In the table there are more than 95,000 clones, about four fifths of which are singletons. Sequencing used peripheral blood. The source of these receptors is a man aged 55 to 70 with acute or convalescent COVID-19.

V gene TRBV10-3 combines with J gene TRBJ2-3; tentative D call: TRBD2 (5 bases). The CDR3 sequence is 14 residues long. V shed 5 bases and J shed 5 bases, with 14 bases lying between them. CDR1 ENHRY and CDR2 SYGVKD come from the germline V gene. The DNA for the CDR3 is TGTGCCATCAGTAGACGGACTGGGCAAGATACGCAGTATTTT. Translation: CAISRRTGQDTQYF.

V is TRBV28 and J is TRBJ1-2; 7 positions match TRBD1. The J segment lost 3 bases and the V segment lost 4 bases, leaving 11 bases of the junction unmatched. The CDR3 contains 16 residues. Germline V lookup: CDR1 MDHEN, CDR2 SYDVKM. DNA of the CDR3: TGTGCCAGCAGTTACCCGGCAGCTGGGACAGACTATGGCTACACCTTC. Translated, it gives CASSYPAAGTDYGYTF.

V usage is TRBV25-1 and J usage is TRBJ1-6, with TRBD1 identical over 7 bases. The V gene end was trimmed by 9 bases and the J gene end by 7 bases; junction bases not matched to a gene: 6. Looked up from germline, CDR1 is MGHDK and CDR2 is SYGVNS. CDR3 size: 13 residues. The CDR3 DNA is TGTGCCAGTAACTTGGGACAGAATTCACCCCTCCACTTT. This encodes CASNLGQNSPLHF.

The V call is TRBV7-8, the J call TRBJ2-1; maybe TRBD1 (6 bases). CDR1 and CDR2 from the germline V gene are SGHVS and FQNEAQ. Trimming pared 5 bases from V and 0 bases from J, leaving 17 bases between. The CDR3 totals 17 residues. The CDR3 loop reads CASSGFWGQSSYNEQFF. The CDR3 DNA reads TGTGCCAGCAGCGGTTTTTGGGGGCAAAGCTCCTACAATGAGCAGTTCTTC.

This clone was detected only a few times. The gene calls are TRBV7-9 and TRBJ2-5, with 8 bases aligning to TRBD1. This CDR3 has 12 residues. V shed 3 bases and J 9 bases; nucleotides not matched to a gene: 3. Looked up from germline, CDR1 is SEHNR and CDR2 is FQNEAQ (reference sequence). This chain's CDR3 is CASSFRQGPQYF. As DNA, the CDR3 is TGTGCCAGCAGCTTCCGACAGGGGCCCCAGTACTTC.

V usage is TRBV10-1 and J usage is TRBJ2-3; D is unclear. Germline V CDR1 and CDR2: WNHNN, SYGVQD (reference sequence). The V gene lost 2 bases and the J gene lost 0 bases, with 9 bases spanning the gap. The CDR3 runs 15 residues. CDR3 loop: CASSERVGSTDTQYF. CDR3 sequence (DNA): TGCGCCAGCAGTGAGCGGGTCGGGAGCACAGATACGCAGTATTTT.

V and J are TRBV14 and TRBJ1-1; D is uncertain. Germline values: CDR1 SGHDN, CDR2 FVKESK. CDR3 size: 14 residues. V gave up 1 base and J gave up 5 bases, with 11 bases separating them. The CDR3 region is CASSQAGKETEAFF. The CDR3 DNA sequence: TGTGCCAGCAGCCAAGCCGGGAAGGAGACTGAAGCTTTCTTT.

The V call is TRBV2, the J call TRBJ1-2; 10 bases agree with TRBD1. The CDR3 spans 12 residues. The J segment lost 8 bases and the V segment lost 8 bases, leaving 5 bases of the junction unmatched. Germline V CDR1 and CDR2: SNHLY, FYNNEI. The CDR3 DNA sequence: TGTGCCAGCCAGACAGGGGGCTTGGGCTACACCTTC. This gives the protein CASQTGGLGYTF.

V and J are TRBV29-1 and TRBJ1-1; 8 bases fit TRBD1. The CDR3 loop spans 12 amino acids. Germline trimming cut 8 bases from V and 5 bases from J; bases unmatched to any gene: 7. Germline CDR1 reads SQVTM; CDR2 reads ANQGSEA. The CDR3 sequence: CSCRTGWTEAFF. In nucleotides, the CDR3 is TGCAGCTGCCGGACAGGGTGGACTGAAGCTTTCTTT.

The chain combines TRBV12-3 or TRBV12-4 with TRBJ2-7, with D perhaps TRBD2 (6 bases). This CDR3 region has 13 residues. V was trimmed by 1 base and J by 2 bases, leaving 6 bases between them. CDR3 residues: CASSLGTTYEQYF. The CDR3 coding sequence is TGTGCCAGCAGTTTAGGGACTACCTACGAGCAGTACTTC.

J is TRBJ2-1 and V is TRBV9; D gene uncertain. The CDR3 is made up of 13 amino acids. Looked up from germline, CDR1 is SGDLS and CDR2 is YYNGEE. Trimming removed 3 bases from V and 6 bases from J, with 10 bases in between. The CDR3 is CASSARSGNEQFF. For the CDR3, the DNA is TGTGCCAGCAGCGCGCGATCGGGCAATGAGCAGTTCTTC. The complete variable domain, with remaining parts taken from reference TRBV9 and TRBJ2-1, reads DSGVTQTPKHLITATGQRVTLRCSPRSGDLSVYWYQQSLDQGLQFLIQYYNGEERAKGNILERFSAQQFPDLHSELNLSSLELGDSALYFCASSARSGNEQFFGPGTRLTVL.

The chain recombines TRBV5-8 with TRBJ2-3, with TRBD1 as a possible D gene (5 bases). The V end was cut by 3 bases, the J end by 1 base, with 9 bases between. The CDR3 sequence is 14 residues long. CDR1 and CDR2 (germline): SGHTS, YDEGEE. The DNA for the CDR3 is TGTGCCAGCAGCTCGAAACAGGGCACAGATACGCAGTATTTT. Encoded protein: CASSSKQGTDTQYF.

V and J are TRBV6-1 and TRBJ1-6; 9 nucleotides line up with TRBD1. V gave up 2 bases and J gave up 8 bases; unmatched junction bases: 7. The length of the CDR3 is 16 residues. Germline V CDR1 and CDR2: MNHNS, SASEGT. The DNA of the CDR3 is TGTGCCAGCAGTGAAAGGGGGACAGGGTCTCATTCACCCCTCCACTTT. As protein: CASSERGTGSHSPLHF.

V gene TRBV18 combines with J gene TRBJ1-1; no clear D. This CDR3 is 13 amino acids long. Trimming left V 1 base short and J 0 bases short, with 3 bases between. The germline V gene encodes CDR1 KGHSH and CDR2 LQKENI. The CDR3 bases are TGTGCCAGCTCACCACGGCTGAACACTGAAGCTTTCTTT. Encoded protein: CASSPRLNTEAFF. Full variable domain (outside the CDR3, taken from reference TRBV18 and TRBJ1-1): NAGVMQNPRHLVRRRGQEARLRCSPMKGHSHVYWYRQLPEEGLKFMVYLQKENIIDESGMPKERFSAEFPKEGPSILRIQQVVRGDSAAYFCASSPRLNTEAFFGQGTRLTVV.

The chain employs TRBV18 and TRBJ1-4, with D possibly TRBD1 on 5 matching bases. Looked up from germline, CDR1 is KGHSH and CDR2 is LQKENI. The CDR3 is 16 amino acids. Trimming removed 3 bases at V and 6 bases at J, with 17 bases between. The DNA for the CDR3 is TGTGCCAGCTCACCTGTTTTTGAGTCAGGGCATGAAAAACTGTTTTTT. It encodes CASSPVFESGHEKLFF.

The rearrangement joins TRBV6-5 to TRBJ1-2, with 8 positions matching TRBD1. With 7 bases clipped from V and 8 bases from J, the junction kept 6 bases outside the gene matches. Germline V CDR1 and CDR2: MNHEY, SVGAGI. This CDR3 comprises 12 residues. CDR3 nucleotides: TGTGCCAGCAACATACGACAGGGGGGCTACACCTTC. It translates to CASNIRQGGYTF.

Written as DNA, the CDR3 is TGTGCCAGCGGGGGGGGAGGATCCTACAATGAGCAGTTCTTC. Translation: CASGGGGSYNEQFF. This sequence joins TRBV19 and TRBJ2-1; TRBD2 matches at 8 bases. The V gene's germline CDR1 is LNHDA and CDR2 SQIVND (reference sequence). V shed 9 bases, J shed 1 base, and the junction held 5 bases outside the gene matches. The CDR3 consists of 14 residues.

This clone appeared once. The chain joins TRBV7-2 to TRBJ1-6; D might be TRBD1 (5 bases). V was shortened by 6 bases and J by 6 bases, with 18 bases between the two germline ends. Germline CDR1 is SGHTA and CDR2 is FQGNSA. CDR3 size: 16 residues. In nucleotides, the CDR3 is TGTGCCAGCAGGCTTACCCGGGGGACGGGTAATTCACCCCTCCACTTT. Its protein is CASRLTRGTGNSPLHF.

This clone appeared once. The chain combines TRBV30 with TRBJ1-3, with D hard to call. V shed 5 bases and J shed 4 bases, with 15 bases lying between them. Looked up from germline, CDR1 is GTSNPN and CDR2 is SVGIG (reference sequence). The CDR3 runs to 14 residues. CDR3 bases: TGTGCCTGGGGGTGGGGTGCGGGAGGAAACACCATATATTTT. Translating gives CAWGWGAGGNTIYF.

This chain joins TRBV5-4 and TRBJ2-3; 8 bases align to TRBD2. This CDR3 is 15 amino acids long. Germline V lookup: CDR1 SGHNT, CDR2 YYREEE (reference sequence). J lost 3 bases, V lost 4 bases, and 7 bases had no gene match. The CDR3 here is CASSPREGRTDTQYF. In nucleotides, the CDR3 is TGTGCCAGCAGCCCCCGGGAGGGCCGAACAGATACGCAGTATTTT. Full variable domain (missing parts from reference TRBV5-4 and TRBJ2-3): ETGVTQSPTHLIKTRGQQVTLRCSSQSGHNTVSWYQQALGQGPQFIFQYYREEENGRGNFPPRFSGLQFPNYSSELNVNALELDDSALYLCASSPREGRTDTQYFGPGTRLTVL.

The chain links TRBV21-1 to TRBJ1-1; the D call TRBD1 from the table was never checked on the DNA. TRBV21-1 is classified as a pseudogene. This CDR3 comprises 17 residues. CDR3 DNA: TGTGCCAGCAGCAAAGTGAGGAGACAGGGTAATCGCACTGAAGCTTTCTTT. It yields the protein CASSKVRRQGNRTEAFF.

The chain links TRBV10-3 to TRBJ1-5, with a weak D call TRBD1 (5 bases). V was cut by 6 bases and J by 2 bases, with 11 bases left in between. The CDR3 contains 14 residues. Germline CDR1 ENHRY, CDR2 SYGVKD. The CDR3 DNA sequence: TGTGCCATCAGGGCGGTAGGGGGCAATCAGCCCCAGCATTTT. This encodes CAIRAVGGNQPQHF.

The genes are TRBV28 and TRBJ2-1, with D perhaps matching TRBD2 (5 bases). Germline loops: CDR1 MDHEN, CDR2 SYDVKM. V lost 5 bases to trimming and J lost 12 bases, with 11 bases between them. CDR3 length: 11 residues. CDR3 nucleotides: TGTGCCAGCAGTGCTGATCGGGGGCAGTTCTTC. This gives the protein CASSADRGQFF.

The CDR3 loop reads CASTSPDRPYGYTF. In nucleotides, the CDR3 is TGTGCCAGCACTTCCCCGGACAGGCCCTATGGCTACACCTTC. V is TRBV28 and J is TRBJ1-2, with TRBD1 matching over 7 bases. The CDR3 contains 14 residues. With 7 bases clipped from V and 4 bases from J, the junction kept 9 bases outside the gene matches. Germline V lookup: CDR1 MDHEN, CDR2 SYDVKM.

This clone was seen only once. This chain uses TRBV5-1 with TRBJ2-7; TRBD2 matches 14 bases. V lost 4 bases and J lost 7; bases outside the gene matches: 7. Per germline, CDR1 SGHRS and CDR2 YFSETQ. CDR3 size: 15 residues. CDR3 in DNA: TGCGCCAGCAGCCCCGGGACTAGCGGGAGTAGTGAGCAGTACTTC. Protein product: CASSPGTSGSSEQYF.